This T cell receptor beta chain was retrieved from a study of Graves' ophthalmopathy and Graves' hyperthyroidism. Background on the study: Before any treatment, peripheral blood was taken at the initial diagnosis. Study-wide results and limits: The authors also found most expanded thyroid clonotypes above 0.001 frequency in blood. The model's prediction of ophthalmopathy progression had around 70% sensitivity and 72% to 80% specificity.

The length of the CDR3 is 13 residues. Germline CDR1 is SGDLS and CDR2 is YYNGEE. V lost 4 bases to trimming and J lost 4 bases; unmatched junction nucleotides: 4. Worth noting for this clonotype: Its specificity is not known.

Researchers took RNA transcripts and amplified TCR beta CDR3 regions from them. In the first round, RT-PCR was carried out with HTBI primers, and a multiplex PCR formed the second round. TCRdb reprocessed the multiplex PCR reads via MiXCR and lists one record per CDR3 protein. This table has about 50,000 distinct CDR3 sequences, less than 65% appearing once. Sample: peripheral blood. The receptor was derived from an adult woman with Graves' ophthalmopathy. V usage is TRBV9 and J usage is TRBJ2-7; the match to TRBD2 covers 8 bases. As DNA, the CDR3 is TGTGCCAGCAGCCTCCGGGAGGGTTACGAGCAGTACTTC. It encodes CASSLREGYEQYF.